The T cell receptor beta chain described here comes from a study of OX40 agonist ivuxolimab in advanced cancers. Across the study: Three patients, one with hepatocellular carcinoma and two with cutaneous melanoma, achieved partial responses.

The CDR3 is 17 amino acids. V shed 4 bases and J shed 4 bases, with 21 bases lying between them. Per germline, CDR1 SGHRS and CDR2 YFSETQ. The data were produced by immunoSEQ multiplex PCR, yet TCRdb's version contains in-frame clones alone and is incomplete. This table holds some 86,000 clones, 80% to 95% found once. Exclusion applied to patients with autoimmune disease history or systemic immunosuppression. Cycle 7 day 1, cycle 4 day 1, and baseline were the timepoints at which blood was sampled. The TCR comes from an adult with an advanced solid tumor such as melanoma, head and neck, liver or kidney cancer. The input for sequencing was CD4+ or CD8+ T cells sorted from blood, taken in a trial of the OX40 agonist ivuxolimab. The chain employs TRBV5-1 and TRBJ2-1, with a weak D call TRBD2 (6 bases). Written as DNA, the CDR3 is TGCGCCAGCAGCCCAACGTCGCGACTAGACTTTTACAATGAGCAGTTCTTC. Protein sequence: CASSPTSRLDFYNEQFF.